A single sample is the source of the 20 T cell receptor beta chains below, sequenced in a study of Ad26.COV2.S vaccination and SARS-CoV-2 variants. Treatment indicated: 15 to 20 received Ad26.COV2.S at low or high dose, single or two shots; 5 received placebo; per-sample allocation not given. On day 63 after the first injection, vaccine and placebo recipients gave samples. Assay: immunoSEQ multiplex PCR; the TCRdb copy retains only in-frame clones and omits some. Here the sample spans 300,000 to 500,000 clones, roughly nine tenths being singletons. The sample in question was peripheral blood, obtained in a trial of Ad26.COV2.S vaccine versus placebo. The receptors shown here come from a person between 18 and 65 years old who received the Ad26.COV2.S COVID-19 vaccine or a placebo.

This chain uses TRBV7-6 with TRBJ2-7; D ambiguous. Germline CDR1 is SGHVS and CDR2 is FNYEAQ. V lost 1 base and J lost 6, with 10 bases in between. CDR3 size: 13 residues. The CDR3 protein is CASSLVAAAEQYF. The DNA for the CDR3 is TGTGCCAGCAGCTTAGTGGCGGCTGCCGAGCAGTACTTC.

The genes are TRBV9 and TRBJ1-5; TRBD1 matches 9 bases. Germline V gene sequence: CDR1 SGDLS, CDR2 YYNGEE. This CDR3 comprises 15 residues. Trimming removed 3 bases from V and 6 bases from J; junction bases left unmatched: 7. The CDR3 spells CASSAGQGSGQPQHF. CDR3 nucleotides: TGTGCCAGCAGCGCGGGACAGGGATCCGGTCAGCCCCAGCATTTT.

This chain links TRBV2 with TRBJ1-1, with D possibly matching TRBD1 (5 bases). The CDR3 totals 11 residues. The V gene's germline CDR1 is SNHLY and CDR2 FYNNEI. Trimming left V 6 bases short and J 11 bases short, with 13 bases between. The CDR3 region has the DNA TGTGCCAGCAGGTTAACAGGTCGGGCTTTCTTT. Its translation is CASRLTGRAFF. The full variable domain, completed using reference TRBV2 and TRBJ1-1, is EPEVTQTPSHQVTQMGQEVILRCVPISNHLYFYWYRQILGQKVEFLVSFYNNEISEKSEIFDDQFSVERPDGSNFTLKIRSTKLEDSAMYFCASRLTGRAFFGQGTRLTVV.

CDR3 in amino acids: CAWSVGGSTEAFF. CDR3 nucleotide sequence: TGTGCCTGGAGTGTCGGGGGCTCGACAGAAGCTTTCTTT. This sequence joins TRBV30 and TRBJ1-1, with a possible D match to TRBD1 (6 bases). Trimming took 0 bases from V and 8 from J, leaving 13 bases between them. There are 13 residues in the CDR3. The germline V gene has CDR1 GTSNPN and CDR2 SVGIG (reference sequence).

The genes are TRBV5-6 and TRBJ1-3, with a tentative D call TRBD1 (5 bases). Per the germline V gene, CDR1 is SGHDT and CDR2 is YYEEEE. The CDR3 is made up of 16 amino acids. Between the trimmed V and J ends, which lost 0 bases and 0 bases, there was a span of 10 bases. CDR3 residues: CASSLDRTSSGNTIYF. CDR3 bases: TGTGCCAGCAGCTTGGACAGGACTAGCTCTGGAAACACCATATATTTT.

The V and J genes are TRBV7-9 and TRBJ2-2, with D possibly being TRBD2 (5 bases). Trimming removed 7 bases at V and 2 bases at J, with 14 bases between. Germline CDR1 reads SEHNR; CDR2 reads FQNEAQ (reference sequence). This CDR3 is built from 15 residues. The CDR3 here is CASNTLGVNTGELFF. For the CDR3, the DNA is TGTGCCAGCAACACACTAGGCGTCAACACCGGGGAGCTGTTTTTT.

V gene TRBV7-8 combines with J gene TRBJ2-7; 9 bases fit TRBD2. The CDR3 spans 15 residues. CDR1 and CDR2 (germline): SGHVS, FQNEAQ. The V gene end was trimmed by 1 base and the J gene end by 6 bases; junction bases not matched to a gene: 7. In DNA, the CDR3 is TGTGCCAGCAGCTTAGTTTCGGCGGGGGGGCGCGAGCAGTACTTC. Translated: CASSLVSAGGREQYF.

The J gene is TRBJ1-2, the V gene TRBV18, with TRBD1 identical over 10 bases. There are 14 residues in the CDR3. J lost 5 bases, V lost 6 bases, and 6 bases had no gene match. The germline V gene has CDR1 KGHSH and CDR2 LQKENI. Written as DNA, the CDR3 is TGTGCCAGCTCCCCGGACAGGGGGAATTATGGCTACACCTTC. This gives the protein CASSPDRGNYGYTF. Combining the CDR3 with reference TRBV18 and TRBJ1-2 gives the whole variable domain NAGVMQNPRHLVRRRGQEARLRCSPMKGHSHVYWYRQLPEEGLKFMVYLQKENIIDESGMPKERFSAEFPKEGPSILRIQQVVRGDSAAYFCASSPDRGNYGYTFGSGTRLTVV.

The rearrangement uses TRBV24-1 and TRBJ2-3; 9 bases line up with TRBD1. CDR3 length: 17 residues. Losses at the gene ends were 7 bases for V and 9 bases for J; bases not matched to a gene: 19. CDR1 is KGHDR, CDR2 SFDVKD, per germline. DNA of the CDR3: TGTGCCACCAGGGATGATGCCCCGGGACAGGGTTATGGAACGCAGTATTTT. It is translated as CATRDDAPGQGYGTQYF.

This chain joins TRBV3-1 (or the pseudogene TRBV3-2) and TRBJ1-5, with unresolved D. CDR3 size: 15 residues. Germline V gene data show CDR1 as LGHDT and CDR2 as YNNKEL (reference sequence). The ends were cut back, 4 bases at V and 0 bases at J, with 10 bases in the middle. CDR3 nucleotides: TGTGCCAGCAGCCCCTCCTACTATAGCAATCAGCCCCAGCATTTT. Its translation is CASSPSYYSNQPQHF.

The gene calls are TRBV6-1 and TRBJ1-5; 10 positions match TRBD1. The trim removed 2 bases at V and 7 bases at J, leaving 5 bases unmatched. The CDR3 has 15 amino acids. Per the germline V gene, CDR1 is MNHNS and CDR2 is SASEGT. CDR3: CASSEWDRGAQPQHF. The DNA of the CDR3 is TGTGCCAGCAGTGAATGGGACAGGGGAGCCCAGCCCCAGCATTTT.

This chain uses TRBV19 with TRBJ1-1; no reliable D call. Between the trimmed V and J ends, which lost 3 bases and 0 bases, there was a span of 8 bases. CDR3 length equals 14 residues. Germline CDR1 reads LNHDA; CDR2 reads SQIVND (reference sequence). CDR3 nucleotides: TGTGCCAGTAGTATGGAGAACATGAACACTGAAGCTTTCTTT. Protein sequence: CASSMENMNTEAFF. Drawing the rest from reference TRBV19 and TRBJ1-1, the complete variable domain is DGGITQSPKYLFRKEGQNVTLSCEQNLNHDAMYWYRQDPGQGLRLIYYSQIVNDFQKGDIAEGYSVSREKKESFPLTVTSAQKNPTAFYLCASSMENMNTEAFFGQGTRLTVV.

J is TRBJ2-2 and V is TRBV10-3, with TRBD2 matching over 7 bases. The CDR3 runs to 15 residues. Germline V lookup: CDR1 ENHRY, CDR2 SYGVKD. V was clipped by 5 bases and J by 0 bases; unmatched bases: 3. The chain's CDR3 is CAISLAGSNTGELFF. The DNA for the CDR3 is TGTGCCATCAGTTTAGCGGGTTCGAACACCGGGGAGCTGTTTTTT.

The chain has TRBV5-1 and TRBJ2-1, with TRBD1 matching over 9 bases. The V segment lost 0 bases and the J segment 7 bases; nucleotides outside the gene matches: 8. Germline values: CDR1 SGHRS, CDR2 YFSETQ. There are 16 residues in the CDR3. The CDR3 DNA sequence: TGCGCCAGCAGCTTGGCCGGGACAGGGTACAGGAATGAGCAGTTCTTC. This translates into CASSLAGTGYRNEQFF.

The chain is built from TRBV9 and TRBJ2-3, with unresolved D. The CDR3 consists of 12 residues. Trimming shortened V by 0 bases and J by 6 bases, and 5 bases separated the two germline ends. Germline V lookup: CDR1 SGDLS, CDR2 YYNGEE. CDR3 nucleotide sequence: TGTGCCAGCAGCGTAGAATTGGATACGCAGTATTTT. This translates into CASSVELDTQYF.

This chain connects TRBV5-1 to TRBJ1-5; possibly TRBD1 for D (5 bases). The CDR3 is made up of 15 amino acids. V shed 3 bases and J shed 1 base, with 11 bases lying between them. Germline-derived CDR1 and CDR2 are SGHRS and YFSETQ. CDR3 in amino acids: CASSSWQGSNQPQHF. CDR3 in DNA: TGCGCCAGCAGCTCGTGGCAGGGAAGCAATCAGCCCCAGCATTTT.

Of note for this clone: The same CDR3 can be traced to other DNA sequences in this sample. The genes are TRBV5-1 and TRBJ2-6; D gene uncertain. The CDR3 is 15 amino acids. V lost 0 bases to trimming and J lost 0 bases, with 4 bases between them. The V gene's germline CDR1 is SGHRS and CDR2 YFSETQ. The CDR3 DNA is TGCGCCAGCAGCTTGGGGGGCTCTGGGGCCAACGTCCTGACTTTC. As protein: CASSLGGSGANVLTF. The complete variable domain, with remaining parts taken from reference TRBV5-1 and TRBJ2-6, reads KAGVTQTPRYLIKTRGQQVTLSCSPISGHRSVSWYQQTPGQGLQFLFEYFSETQRNKGNFPGRFSGRQFSNSRSEMNVSTLELGDSALYLCASSLGGSGANVLTFGAGSRLTVL.

J is TRBJ1-4 and V is TRBV7-8; D might be TRBD1 (6 bases). This CDR3 has 13 residues. Germline CDR1 reads SGHVS; CDR2 reads FQNEAQ. The ends were cut back, 8 bases at V and 4 bases at J, with 11 bases in the middle. This CDR3 is CASRGLSNEKLFF. The DNA for the CDR3 is TGTGCCAGCCGGGGGCTTAGTAATGAAAAACTGTTTTTT.

The genes are TRBV5-1 and TRBJ2-2; 8 nucleotides agree with TRBD1. Germline V gene data show CDR1 as SGHRS and CDR2 as YFSETQ. The V and J ends lost 4 bases and 4 bases, in that order; junction bases with no gene match: 9. The CDR3 consists of 16 residues. CDR3 sequence reads: CASSPLGGTGTGELFF. The DNA for the CDR3 is TGCGCCAGCAGCCCTCTTGGTGGGACAGGCACCGGGGAGCTGTTTTTT.

This clone was seen more than once but under ten times. CDR3 region: CSVEGQGANYGYTF. In DNA, the CDR3 is TGCAGCGTTGAAGGACAGGGAGCTAACTATGGCTACACCTTC. The chain joins TRBV29-1 to TRBJ1-2; 7 nucleotides match TRBD1. Germline CDR1 SQVTM, CDR2 ANQGSEA. J was trimmed by 0 bases and V by 1 base; bases with no gene match: 2. The CDR3 spans 14 residues.